A selection of T cell receptor beta chains follows, all from one sample in a study of blood T cells in healthy people across ages. One entry per CDR3 protein results from TCRdb running MiXCR on the 5' RACE reads. The sample has some 370,000 distinct CDR3 sequences; about 55% are singletons. The sample consisted of blood. The receptor set was obtained from a man in his 60s in good health. CDR3s include the opening cysteine and the closing phenylalanine or tryptophan. A D gene is named only where the DNA matches it firmly. Size is stated for part of the rows, as once, few or many counts, or as a class when the clone is expanded.

v_call	j_call	clone_size	d_call	cdr3_nt	cdr3_aa
TRBV25-1	TRBJ1-1	few	.	TGTGCCAGCAGTGATGTAGGTAGGGGGTCCGAAGCTTTCTTT	CASSDVGRGSEAFF
TRBV11-2	TRBJ2-1	.	.	TGTGCCAGCGGCCCTGTCGGGGGCAACGGCAATGAGCAGTTCTTC	CASGPVGGNGNEQFF
TRBV12-2	TRBJ2-5	many	.	TGTGCAAGTCGCTTAGCGGCCCAAGAGACCCAGTACTTC	CASRLAAQETQYF
TRBV20-1	TRBJ2-7	.	TRBD2	TGCAGTGCTAGAGAGGGCCTAGCGGGAGGGATTTACGAGCAGTACTTC	CSAREGLAGGIYEQYF
TRBV5-1	TRBJ2-3	.	TRBD2	TGCGCCAGCAGTTGGGGACTAAGCACAGATACGCAGTATTTT	CASSWGLSTDTQYF
TRBV6-6	TRBJ2-5	.	.	TGTGCCAGCAGTTACTCGAGGGCACTAGAAGAGACCCAGTACTTC	CASSYSRALEETQYF
TRBV7-2	TRBJ2-3	.	TRBD2	TGTGCCAGCAGCTTAGGGCTAGCGGGAGGGCGGGTAGTTACGCAGTATTTT	CASSLGLAGGRVVTQYF
TRBV29-1	TRBJ1-4	few	.	TGCAGCGTTGGGGGACCTGAAAAACTGTTTTTT	CSVGGPEKLFF
TRBV6-2/TRBV6-3	TRBJ2-2	many	.	TGTGCCAGTTTTAACGGGGACGGGGAGCTGTTTTTT	CASFNGDGELFF
TRBV20-1	TRBJ2-2	few	TRBD1	TGCAGTGCTAGAGATGGACAGGGGGGCTGGGAGCTGTTTTTT	CSARDGQGGWELFF
TRBV12-3/TRBV12-4	TRBJ2-5	once	.	TGTGCCAGCAGTTGGATTTCCGGCCCCCAGTACTTC	CASSWISGPQYF
TRBV5-1	TRBJ2-1	once	.	TGCGCCAGCAGCCTACAAATGCGTGGTGAGCAGTTCTTC	CASSLQMRGEQFF
TRBV12-3/TRBV12-4	TRBJ1-5	few	TRBD1	TGTGCCAGCAGCCGGACAGGAATACATCAGCCCCAGCATTTT	CASSRTGIHQPQHF
TRBV28	TRBJ1-4	.	.	TGTGCCAGCAGGGCAGACAGTCACATCTTCGAAAAACTGTTTTTT	CASRADSHIFEKLFF
TRBV5-1	TRBJ2-7	many	.	TGCGCCAGCAGCTTGGGGCCAAGCGACGAGCAGTACTTC	CASSLGPSDEQYF
TRBV5-6	TRBJ2-1	.	.	TGTGCCAGCGCTTCGGGGCCCGGCTACAATGAGCAGTTCTTC	CASASGPGYNEQFF
TRBV10-1	TRBJ2-1	.	TRBD1	TGCGCCAGCAGTGAGAGTGGGACAGGGTTTACCAATGAGCAGTTCTTC	CASSESGTGFTNEQFF
TRBV27	TRBJ1-2	many	.	TGTGCCAGCAGTTTTGTCAGCAGTAACTATGGCTACACCTTC	CASSFVSSNYGYTF
TRBV10-2	TRBJ2-7	few	TRBD2	TGCGCCAGCAGTGAGTCTGGACTAGCGCGCTACGAGCAGTACTTC	CASSESGLARYEQYF
TRBV20-1	TRBJ2-1	.	.	TGCAGTGCTAGGGGGGCCACCAATGAGCAGTTCTTC	CSARGATNEQFF
TRBV20-1	TRBJ2-1	once	TRBD2	TGCAGTGCTAGAGATCCTAGGACTAGCGGGTACAATGAGCAGTTCTTC	CSARDPRTSGYNEQFF
TRBV20-1	TRBJ2-3	.	.	TGCAGTGCTAGAGATCGCGGGGGCCCGCGGTATTTT	CSARDRGGPRYF
TRBV11-1	TRBJ2-7	.	.	TGTGCCAGCAGCCCTACTTCCGCCTACGAGCAGTACTTC	CASSPTSAYEQYF
TRBV28	TRBJ2-7	many	TRBD1	TGTGCCAGCAGTTGGACAGGCTACGAGCAGTACTTC	CASSWTGYEQYF
TRBV6-6	TRBJ2-3	.	.	TGTGCCAGCAGTTACGCTGGCGGCCCCACAGATACGCAGTATTTT	CASSYAGGPTDTQYF
TRBV6-2/TRBV6-3	TRBJ2-7	.	TRBD2	TGTGCCAGCAGGATGGCTAGCGGGTCGGGCGAGCAGTACTTC	CASRMASGSGEQYF
TRBV29-1	TRBJ2-7	few	.	TGCAGCGTTGAAGGTGTGGACCGCTCGCGGTACGAGCAGTACTTC	CSVEGVDRSRYEQYF
TRBV20-1	TRBJ2-3	.	TRBD2	TGCAATGCTTTCGAGGCTAGCGGGACAGATACGCAGTATTTT	CNAFEASGTDTQYF
TRBV20-1	TRBJ2-4	.	.	TGCAGTGCTAGTGATGGGGCGGACATTCAGTACTTC	CSASDGADIQYF
TRBV20-1	TRBJ1-2	.	.	TGCAGTGCGACCGAGCCCGGGACGAGAATCTACACCTTC	CSATEPGTRIYTF
TRBV7-2	TRBJ2-7	few	.	TGTGCCAGCAGCTCCGGGACATTCTACGAGCAGTACTTC	CASSSGTFYEQYF